A single sample gave rise to the 4 T cell receptor beta chains below, sequenced in a study of OX40 agonist ivuxolimab in advanced cancers. Clones were read by immunoSEQ multiplex PCR, and TCRdb kept only the in-frame ones, dropping some. The repertoire holds 55,000 to 90,000 clones, around 88% seen once, with 0.86% in the top ten. The material was CD4+ or CD8+ T cells sorted from blood, obtained in a trial of the OX40 agonist ivuxolimab. The receptors were gathered from an adult with an advanced solid tumor such as melanoma, head and neck, liver or kidney cancer.

The genes are TRBV27 and TRBJ1-2; D possibly corresponds to TRBD1 (6 bases). Germline CDR1 MNHEY, CDR2 SMNVEV (reference sequence). The CDR3 has 15 residues. V lost 5 bases and J 4 bases, leaving 17 bases between the germline ends. As DNA, the CDR3 is TGTGCCAGCAGTGATGAATACGGAGGGGGCTATGGCTACACCTTC. Amino acid sequence: CASSDEYGGGYGYTF.

Note on this clone: Other DNA sequences in this specimen translate into the identical CDR3. This sequence joins TRBV5-4 and TRBJ2-5; TRBD1 might be the D (5 bases). Between the trimmed V and J ends, which lost 0 bases and 1 base, there was a span of 10 bases. The germline V gene has CDR1 SGHNT and CDR2 YYREEE (reference sequence). This CDR3 is 15 amino acids long. CDR3 residues: CASSLVGALQETQYF. In DNA, the CDR3 is TGTGCCAGCAGCTTGGTTGGGGCGCTCCAAGAGACCCAGTACTTC.

The chain is built from TRBV6-1 and TRBJ1-2; D is undetermined. With 5 bases removed from V and 2 bases from J, the gap between germline ends came to 9 bases. Germline CDR1 reads MNHNS; CDR2 reads SASEGT. This CDR3 region has 13 residues. CDR3 loop: CASSQQLNYGYTF. The CDR3 region has the DNA TGTGCCAGCAGTCAGCAGCTGAACTATGGCTACACCTTC.

With regard to this clone: The same CDR3 arises from other DNA sequences in this sample as well. The chain is built from TRBV6-5 and TRBJ1-5; 8 positions match TRBD1. With 5 bases clipped from V and 2 bases from J, the junction kept 2 bases outside the gene matches. This CDR3 region has 14 residues. Germline CDR1 reads MNHEY; CDR2 reads SVGAGI. In DNA, the CDR3 is TGTGCCAGCAGTGTGGACAGGGGCAATCAGCCCCAGCATTTT. It encodes CASSVDRGNQPQHF.